This note documents a single T cell receptor (beta chain) sequence. The assay was immunoSEQ multiplex PCR, and TCRdb's table has in-frame clones only and misses some. Of 35,000 to 40,000 clones listed, around 92% are singletons. This entry belongs to a study of T cell changes during pregnancy in multiple sclerosis. CDR3 size: 14 residues. Germline CDR1 reads SNHLY; CDR2 reads FYNNEI. V dropped 6 bases and J dropped 8; count of bases not matched to a gene: 6. The chain couples TRBV2 to TRBJ1-4, with TRBD1 identical over 10 bases. The sample was CD4+ T cells from peripheral blood mononuclear cells, taken in the third trimester of pregnancy. The sequence was collected from a female donor with multiple sclerosis, enrolled in a pregnancy study. DNA of the CDR3: TGTGCCAGCAGGAGGGACAGGGGAAGAGAAAAACTGTTTTTT. Protein product: CASRRDRGREKLFF.